The sequence of this T cell receptor beta chain was determined in a study of spatial heterogeneity in lung cancer. Using its own MiXCR run on the 5' RACE reads, TCRdb lists one record per CDR3 protein. Of around 25,000 distinct CDR3 sequences in the sample, roughly 5.4% are singletons; the top ten hold 24%. Time point meaning: blood at routine non-recurrence follow-up after resection. The germline V gene encodes CDR1 LGHDT and CDR2 YNNKEL (reference sequence). The CDR3 covers 14 residues. A note on this clonotype: The junction departs from the called germline gene at one end, perhaps through a read error.

The TCR was taken from a female donor with early-stage non-small cell lung cancer. Material: PBMCs, obtained at follow-up. The J gene is TRBJ2-7, the V gene TRBV3-1; D may be TRBD2 (6 bases). DNA for the CDR3: TGTGTCAGCAGCCAAAGAAGTTTGGGGGGAAAGCAGTACTTC. Its protein product is CVSSQRSLGGKQYF.